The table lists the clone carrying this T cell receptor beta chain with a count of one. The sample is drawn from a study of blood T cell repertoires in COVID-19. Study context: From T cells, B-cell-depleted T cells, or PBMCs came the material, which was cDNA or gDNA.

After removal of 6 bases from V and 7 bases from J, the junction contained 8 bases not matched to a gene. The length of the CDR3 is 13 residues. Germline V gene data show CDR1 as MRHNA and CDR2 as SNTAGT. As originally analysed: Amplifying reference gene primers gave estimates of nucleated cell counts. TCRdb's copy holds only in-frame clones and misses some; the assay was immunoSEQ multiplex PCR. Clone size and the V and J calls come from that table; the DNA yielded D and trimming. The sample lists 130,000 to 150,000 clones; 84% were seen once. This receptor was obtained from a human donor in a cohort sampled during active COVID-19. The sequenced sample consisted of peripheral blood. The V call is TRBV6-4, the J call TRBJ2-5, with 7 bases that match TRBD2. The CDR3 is CASSETSRGTQYF. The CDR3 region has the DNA TGTGCCAGCAGCGAGACTAGCCGAGGGACCCAGTACTTC.